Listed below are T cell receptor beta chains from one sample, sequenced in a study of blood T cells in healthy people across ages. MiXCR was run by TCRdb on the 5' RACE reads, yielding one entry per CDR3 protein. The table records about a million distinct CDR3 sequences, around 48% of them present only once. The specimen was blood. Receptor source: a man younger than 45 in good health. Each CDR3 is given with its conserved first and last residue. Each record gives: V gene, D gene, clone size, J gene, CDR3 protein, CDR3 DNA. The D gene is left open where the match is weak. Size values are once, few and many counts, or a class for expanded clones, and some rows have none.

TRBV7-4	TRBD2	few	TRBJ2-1	CASSYGLAGGWDEQFF	TGTGCCAGCAGCTACGGACTAGCGGGGGGGTGGGATGAGCAGTTCTTC
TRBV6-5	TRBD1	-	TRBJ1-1	CASSALTGRGTEAFF	TGTGCCAGCAGTGCATTGACAGGGAGGGGAACTGAAGCTTTCTTT
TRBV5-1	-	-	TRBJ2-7	CASSFDRFSYEQYF	TGCGCCAGCAGCTTCGACAGGTTTTCCTACGAGCAGTACTTC
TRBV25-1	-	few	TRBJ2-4	CASSESGSGAKNIQYF	TGTGCCAGCAGTGAATCTGGGTCTGGAGCCAAAAACATTCAGTACTTC
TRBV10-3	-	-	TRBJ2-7	CAISGQSSYEQYF	TGTGCCATCAGTGGCCAGAGCAGCTACGAGCAGTACTTC
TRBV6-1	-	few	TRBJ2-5	CASSPRRRQETQYF	TGTGCCAGCAGTCCCCGGAGGCGACAAGAGACCCAGTACTTC
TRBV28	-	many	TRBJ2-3	CASSPVTDTQYF	TGTGCCAGCAGCCCCGTCACAGATACGCAGTATTTT
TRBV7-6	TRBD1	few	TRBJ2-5	CASSSGQNQETQYF	TGTGCCAGCAGCTCGGGACAGAATCAAGAGACCCAGTACTTC
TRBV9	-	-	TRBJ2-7	CASSVAWQATYEQYF	TGTGCCAGCAGCGTAGCTTGGCAGGCCACCTACGAGCAGTACTTC
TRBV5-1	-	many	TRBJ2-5	CASSSGQLETQYF	TGCGCCAGCAGCTCAGGACAGCTGGAGACCCAGTACTTC
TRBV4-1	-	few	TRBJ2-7	CASSQVSDGTYEQYF	TGCGCCAGCAGCCAAGTGTCGGACGGAACCTACGAGCAGTACTTC
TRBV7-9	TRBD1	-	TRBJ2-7	CAVGTGPTYEQYF	TGTGCAGTCGGGACAGGACCGACCTACGAGCAGTACTTC
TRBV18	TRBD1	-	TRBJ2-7	CASSPPRTGSEYEQYF	TGTGCCAGCTCACCACCTAGGACAGGGTCAGAGTACGAGCAGTACTTC
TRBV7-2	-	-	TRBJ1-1	CASSLARWEGSEAFF	TGTGCCAGCAGCTTAGCTCGGTGGGAAGGGTCTGAAGCTTTCTTT
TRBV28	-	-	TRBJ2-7	CASSSSLPPGEQYF	TGTGCCAGCAGCTCTAGCCTTCCTCCGGGCGAGCAGTACTTC
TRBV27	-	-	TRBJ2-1	CASTPGRALDYNEQFF	TGTGCCAGCACCCCAGGACGAGCCCTAGACTACAATGAGCAGTTCTTC
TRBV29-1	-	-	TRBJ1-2	CSETESYGYTF	TGCAGCGAAACAGAGAGCTATGGCTACACCTTC
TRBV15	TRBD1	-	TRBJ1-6	CATNSVTGNSPLHF	TGTGCCACCAACAGCGTGACAGGGAATTCACCCCTCCACTTT
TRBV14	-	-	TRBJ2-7	CASSAKLERNIYEQYF	TGTGCCAGCAGCGCCAAGTTAGAGAGAAACATATACGAGCAGTACTTC
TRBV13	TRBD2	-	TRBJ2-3	CASSFPLRGGKTDTQYF	TGTGCCAGCAGCTTCCCCTTACGCGGGGGAAAGACAGATACGCAGTATTTT
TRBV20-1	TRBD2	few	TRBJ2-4	CSAVASGLKNIQYF	TGCAGTGCCGTGGCTAGCGGGCTCAAAAACATTCAGTACTTC
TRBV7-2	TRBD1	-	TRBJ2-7	CASSPQGTGAYEQYF	TGTGCCAGCAGCCCACAGGGGACAGGGGCCTACGAGCAGTACTTC
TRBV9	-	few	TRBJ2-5	CASSVDQQETQYF	TGTGCCAGCAGCGTAGACCAGCAAGAGACCCAGTACTTC
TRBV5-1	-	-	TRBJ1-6	CASSFDGYNSPLHF	TGCGCCAGCAGCTTCGACGGCTATAATTCACCCCTCCACTTT
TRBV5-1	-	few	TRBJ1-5	CASSLGAGSEPQHF	TGCGCCAGCAGCTTGGGCGCGGGGAGTGAGCCCCAGCATTTT
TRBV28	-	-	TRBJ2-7	CASTPGGSSYEQYF	TGTGCCAGCACTCCCGGAGGGAGCTCCTACGAGCAGTACTTC
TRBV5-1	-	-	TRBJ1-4	CASSLTGTENEKLFF	TGCGCCAGCAGCCTGACCGGGACGGAGAATGAAAAACTGTTTTTT
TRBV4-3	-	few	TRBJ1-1	CASSGDGGLHTEAFF	TGCGCCAGCAGCGGAGATGGGGGTTTGCACACTGAAGCTTTCTTT